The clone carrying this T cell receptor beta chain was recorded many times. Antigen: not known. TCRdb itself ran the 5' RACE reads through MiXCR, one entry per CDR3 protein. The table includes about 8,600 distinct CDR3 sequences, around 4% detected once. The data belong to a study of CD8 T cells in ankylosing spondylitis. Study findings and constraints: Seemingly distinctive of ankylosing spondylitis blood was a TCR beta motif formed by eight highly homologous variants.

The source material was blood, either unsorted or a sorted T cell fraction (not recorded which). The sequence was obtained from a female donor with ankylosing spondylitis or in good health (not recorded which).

Here the CDR3 DNA reads TGTGCCAGCAGCGCCCGGGACAGGCCCTACGAGCAGTACTTC. This gives the protein CASSARDRPYEQYF. The rearrangement uses TRBV9 and TRBJ2-7; 8 positions agree with TRBD1. The length of the CDR3 is 14 residues. Germline V gives CDR1 SGDLS, CDR2 YYNGEE. The ends lost 3 bases at V and 2 bases at J; junction bases unmatched: 4.